The sequence of this T cell receptor (beta chain) was determined in a study of cytomegalovirus exposure and HLA in healthy donors (dated by TCRdb to the late 2010s). About the full investigation: In an earlier analysis of under 600 of the donors, 250 to 300 Gb of sequence data and 90 million to 130 million unique TCR beta sequences from some 170 million T cells were reported. An early release that covered roughly 600 HLA-typed donors contained about 300 gigabases of sequencing data and 75 million to 100 million unique TCR sequences. Of the roughly 400 genotyped donors, approximately 83% fell in the genetic ancestry cluster associated with self-reported Caucasian donors. The aim of the study was to test whether cataloging public T cell receptors could identify signatures of past pathogen exposure. Using immunosequencing, the study profiled T cell repertoires from 500 to 800 subjects and related those repertoires to cytomegalovirus serostatus. Besides the first cohort of roughly 700 subjects, a separate validation cohort made up of about 120 different subjects was used. To predict cytomegalovirus infection status, the study combined high-throughput TCR immunosequencing, statistical association of individual TCRs with disease status, and machine learning. A later analysis re-analyzed previously published TCR beta repertoires from several hundred donors and added high-resolution HLA genotyping to study TCR occurrence patterns. The later analysis used no new phenotypic data to find candidate immune exposures, relying instead on TCR beta sequences and their occurrence across donors. An earlier analysis of some 500 of the donors used high-throughput TCR beta sequencing to judge whether each TCR beta V gene segment behaved as functional or pseudogenic. Alongside the repertoire data, information on donor age, sex, ethnicity and CMV serostatus was compiled. Genome-wide SNP genotypes for about 65% of the 666 donors were used in a later genetic analysis, which treated that subset as a discovery cohort. All discovery cohort repertoires had been generated using a single sequencing platform. Both class I and class II loci were covered by HLA typing, at four-digit resolution. The number of typed donors differed by locus: roughly 629-640 for A, B, C, DRB1 and DQB1; some 540 for DQA1; 600 to 610 for DPA1; and some 470 for DPB1. Four or five DR-DQ haplotypes were handled as single units for association and clustering because linkage in the cohort was strong. Across approximately 420 genotyped donors of the cohort, an average of 235,054 unique TCR beta nucleotide sequences per donor were sequenced, and 15% to 20% of those sequences were non-productive. What the study reported, not specific to this receptor: Assigning TCR associations to individual alleles was difficult when HLA alleles, especially DR and DQ, strongly co-occurred. The presence/absence analyses assumed that sequencing depth was roughly uniform across donors, and that assumption may not be true. The only immune exposure information available for the cohort was CMV serostatus. According to the authors, the approach could potentially be generalized to other disease states and immunological phenotypes. A further reported finding was that TCR beta sequences accurately predicted the HLA-A and HLA-B alleles for most subjects in the first cohort. Some IMGT-functional V segments, including TRBV6-2 and TRBV6-3, could not be distinguished by the 87-base-pair reads and were therefore excluded. Broadly in line with IMGT annotations, most TCR beta V segments showed up in productive rearrangements about 90% or about 30% of the time in an earlier analysis of 450 to 750 of the donors. Because HLA typing was missing for some donors at each locus, association tests included only the typed subset. In a later analysis, TCR association rates were found to vary across HLA loci, with the most associated TCRs seen for DRB1 alleles and the fewest for HLA-C alleles. A later analysis found that most CMV-associated TCR beta chains appeared HLA-restricted, with HLA associations seemingly driven largely by CMV exposure. In a later analysis, several top co-occurrence clusters were reported to appear linked to parvovirus B19, influenza, CMV and Epstein-Barr virus. V-gene and J-gene trimming of TCR beta chains was associated with a missense DCLRE1C variant in a later genetic analysis, and the association was replicated in an independent cohort. In vitro tests confirmed that a few of the cytomegalovirus-associated TCR beta chains recognize cytomegalovirus antigens. In the study, 150 to 200 TCR beta chains were listed as associated with cytomegalovirus. The earlier analysis of 450 to 700 of the donors excluded some 15 rarely observed V segments, including chromosome 9 orphons, because counts were too low. In this cohort, only TCR beta chains were sequenced, and detectable features were limited by the absence of alpha or paired-chain data. At a false discovery rate of 0.05, a later analysis linked around 17,000 TCR beta sequences to specific HLA alleles. Compared with the approximately 700-donor mean, donors in an Asian-associated ancestry cluster had fewer N-insertions in productive TCRs, according to a later genetic analysis. The classifier was reported to diagnose cytomegalovirus status with high specificity and sensitivity in both the original cohort and the validation cohort. Linkage disequilibrium might explain the correlated functional status among segregating V segments, but an unknown experimental factor could not be ruled out. A later analysis found that HLA-associated TCR beta chains were more clonally expanded and had lower generation probabilities than equally common non-associated chains. A cluster of highly shared sequence variants was judged likely to be a technical artifact of the sequencing pipeline. Most TCR sequences were observed very rarely across donors, whereas some public TCRs were present in many individuals.

The CDR3 contains 16 residues, cysteine and phenylalanine counted. Just the 48-base CDR3 DNA is kept, in frame starting at base 1. Concerning this clone: No antigen is known for it.

The cohort consisted of 650 to 700 healthy bone marrow donors. Cohort members were all nominally healthy when sampled, although unrecorded immune exposures were likely present. The donor tested CMV seronegative, placing the donor among the 350 to 400 seronegative members of the cohort. Every donor gave a peripheral blood sample, and the peripheral blood mononuclear cells from that sample were used for TCR beta sequencing. Genomic DNA was extracted from the blood cell samples with the Qiagen DNeasy Blood Extraction Kit. Library construction relied on the immunoSEQ multiplex PCR assay. For the multiplex PCR, a mixture combining 60 forward primers for TCR Vbeta segments and 13 reverse primers for TCR Jbeta segments was used. The CDR3 region of rearranged TCR beta genes was amplified from genomic DNA with a multiplex PCR assay. The Illumina HiSeq System was used to sequence the amplified TCR beta libraries as 87-base-pair reads. As for the authors' bioinformatics: Across the 640 or so repertoires, a later analysis counted 80 million or so unique TCR beta chains, some 11 million of which were shared by at least two donors. Raw reads were error-corrected and collapsed into unique sequences by a nearest-neighbor algorithm in which closely related sequences were merged to remove PCR and sequencing errors. V, D and J gene segments were assigned by aligning CDR3 sequences to IMGT reference sequences. For a sequence to be retained, a match of at least six nucleotides to both a V gene segment and a J gene segment was required. Rearrangements were classified as productive when the CDR3 lacked stop codons and remained in frame with V and J, and all other rearrangements were classified as non-productive. CDR3 was defined according to IMGT convention as the region running from the second conserved V-encoded cysteine to the conserved J-encoded phenylalanine. The earlier analysis of fewer than 750 of the donors excluded sequences that lacked an unambiguous match to a single V gene segment. An earlier analysis of approximately 590 of the donors classified V segments as functional when productive rearrangements were above 56.7% and as segregating when the standard deviation between donors was above 5%. To diagnose cytomegalovirus status from the catalog of TCR beta chain sequences, a statistical classification framework was built. A later analysis assigned V and J genes by comparing TCR nucleotide sequences with IMGT/GENE-DB human TR gene sequences. In a later analysis, CDR3 sequences and most-parsimonious VDJ recombination scenarios were assigned using the TCRdist pipeline. A later analysis defined each TCR beta chain by its CDR3 amino acid sequence plus V-gene family, and excluded reads lacking a unique V-gene family. To address suspected cross-contamination and a sequencing artifact, a later analysis removed a few hundred highly shared, low-generation-probability nucleotide sequences. For each public chain, a later analysis derived a clonal expansion index from normalized ranks of inferred template counts within each repertoire. In a later analysis, generation probabilities were computed using a VDJ recombination model fitted to out-of-frame rearrangements, and the results were checked against IGoR. A later analysis scored TCR-TCR, TCR-HLA and TCR-CMV co-occurrence with hypergeometric tests, applying a repertoire-size bias correction to TCR pairs. In a later analysis, false discovery rates were estimated by permuting HLA or CMV assignments 20 times. A later analysis grouped co-occurring TCRs with DBSCAN, adding TCRdist sequence similarity when clustering within HLA-allele-positive subsets. Co-occurrence clustering excluded repertoires with fewer than 30,000 or more than 120,000 public chains, plus five with anomalous nucleotide sharing. Sourced from immuneACCESS, this table was stored by TCRdb with only in-frame sequences that have V and J called. A share of the clones is absent; for the studies checked, an unresolved V gene accounts for under half, and the remainder has no known explanation. Clone size and V and J calls were adopted from that table, with D and trimming inferred from the DNA. The sample table records tens of thousands of clones. The top ten constitute about 0.69% of the sample.

The specimen was PBMCs. This clonotype was obtained from a man aged 25-45 years in good health and CMV-seronegative. The chain is made from TRBV12-2 and TRBJ2-3; TRBD2 is the table's D call, not checked against the DNA. TRBV12-2 counts as a pseudogene. The DNA sequence reads TGTGCAAGTCGCTTAGCGGGGCGGGACAGCACAGATACGCAGTATTTT. It encodes CASRLAGRDSTDTQYF.